One sample yielded the 19 T cell receptor beta chains listed below, sequenced in a study of identical twins. In TCRdb, the 5' RACE reads were re-called with MiXCR into one record per CDR3 protein. The sample shows hundreds of thousands of distinct CDR3 sequences, about 12% of them seen only once. This sample also belongs to another study, concerning yellow fever vaccine responses in identical twins.

The sequenced sample was PBMCs. Receptor source: a woman aged 18-30 years in good health.

This clonotype was detected only once. The chain links TRBV5-8 to TRBJ2-3; D not certain. The V end lost 8 bases, the J end lost 5 bases, and 12 bases lay between the germline ends. The CDR3 spans 12 residues. CDR1 is SGHTS, CDR2 YDEGEE, per germline. The CDR3 nucleotides read TGTGCCAGGGGCCTTGGCCTAGATACGCAGTATTTT. It translates to CARGLGLDTQYF.

This clonotype showed up just a few times. V gene TRBV20-1 combines with J gene TRBJ2-1; 8 bases fit TRBD2. The CDR3 consists of 13 residues. In germline, CDR1 is DFQATT, CDR2 SNEGSKA (reference sequence). V lost 3 bases, J lost 8 bases, and 6 bases stayed unmatched. The CDR3 sequence is CSASRTSLDEQFF. In DNA, the CDR3 is TGCAGTGCTAGCAGGACTAGCCTCGATGAGCAGTTCTTC.

The chain employs TRBV6-1 and TRBJ2-1; TRBD2 aligns across 9 bases. This CDR3 comprises 14 residues. The germline gives CDR1 MNHNS, CDR2 SASEGT. After removal of 6 bases from V and 2 bases from J, the junction contained 2 bases not matched to a gene. The chain's CDR3 is CASRREGTYNEQFF. The CDR3 DNA is TGTGCCAGCAGGCGGGAGGGGACCTACAATGAGCAGTTCTTC.

This clonotype was seen at least ten times. V and J are TRBV5-1 and TRBJ1-2; D is unclear. The CDR3 loop spans 13 amino acids. Trimming shortened V by 0 bases and J by 7 bases, and 10 bases separated the two germline ends. The germline CDR1 and CDR2 sequences are SGHRS and YFSETQ. The CDR3 DNA sequence: TGCGCCAGCAGCTTGGATGGAGGAGGTGGCTACACCTTC. It translates to CASSLDGGGGYTF.

V is TRBV18 and J is TRBJ1-4; no firm D call. Germline V gene lookup returns CDR1 KGHSH and CDR2 LQKENI. CDR3 length: 16 residues. V lost 2 bases and J 0 bases, leaving 10 bases between the germline ends. CDR3 coding DNA: TGTGCCAGCTCACCAGCCGGAACTGCAACTAATGAAAAACTGTTTTTT. It is translated as CASSPAGTATNEKLFF.

The rearrangement uses TRBV4-1 and TRBJ2-2; 9 positions match TRBD1. Germline trimming cut 0 bases from V and 3 bases from J; bases unmatched to any gene: 5. Germline lookup yields CDR1 MGHRA and CDR2 YSYEKL. The CDR3 spans 17 residues. CDR3 coding DNA: TGCGCCAGCAGCCAAGAATTCGGGACAGGGTACACCGGGGAGCTGTTTTTT. Amino acids: CASSQEFGTGYTGELFF.

This clonotype has a count of ten or more. The gene calls are TRBV7-2 and TRBJ2-1; TRBD1 agrees at 10 bases. Germline loops: CDR1 SGHTA, CDR2 FQGNSA. The CDR3 consists of 16 residues. Losses at the gene ends were 1 base for V and 7 bases for J; bases not matched to a gene: 7. The CDR3 spells CASSLEGQGFENEQFF. The CDR3 region has the DNA TGTGCCAGCAGCTTAGAGGGACAGGGGTTTGAGAATGAGCAGTTCTTC.

Only a few counts were recorded for this clonotype. This chain uses TRBV28 with TRBJ2-7; TRBD1 is a possible D gene (6 bases). The CDR3 is 14 residues long. Germline V gives CDR1 MDHEN, CDR2 SYDVKM. V shed 6 bases and J shed 0 bases, with 12 bases lying between them. The CDR3 loop reads CASSHKDSSYEQYV. The CDR3 DNA reads TGTGCCAGCAGCCACAAGGACAGCTCCTACGAGCAGTACGTC.

CDR3 protein: CATSSLLAGGPSSYNEQFF. The CDR3 DNA follows: TGTGCCACCAGTTCGCTACTAGCGGGAGGGCCTAGCTCCTACAATGAGCAGTTCTTC. The rearrangement uses TRBV15 and TRBJ2-1; 13 nucleotides agree with TRBD2. Per the germline V gene, CDR1 is LNHNV and CDR2 is YYDKDF (reference sequence). CDR3 length: 19 amino acids. The trim removed 6 bases at V and 0 bases at J, leaving 11 bases unmatched.

This clonotype was seen repeatedly, ten times or more. The chain joins TRBV10-3 to TRBJ2-2; the match to TRBD2 covers 7 bases. The V and J ends lost 4 bases and 6 bases, in that order; junction bases with no gene match: 8. The CDR3 is 15 residues long. Germline assignment: CDR1 ENHRY and CDR2 SYGVKD. CDR3 nucleotide sequence: TGTGCCATCAGTGGAGCGCGGGAGATCCCCGGGGAGCTGTTTTTT. Translation: CAISGAREIPGELFF.

This clonotype was detected ten times or more. The V call is TRBV12-3 or TRBV12-4, the J call TRBJ2-1; TRBD1 matches 7 bases. Losses at the gene ends were 10 bases for V and 3 bases for J; bases not matched to a gene: 3. CDR3 length equals 12 residues. The CDR3 DNA reads TGTGCCACCCCAGGGGGCTACAATGAGCAGTTCTTC. This codes for CATPGGYNEQFF.

This clonotype was observed many times. V usage is TRBV7-8 and J usage is TRBJ2-1; TRBD2 matches 8 bases. This CDR3 has 16 amino acids. With V trimmed by 2 bases and J by 4 bases, 7 bases remained unmatched. Germline V gene data show CDR1 as SGHVS and CDR2 as FQNEAQ. CDR3: CASSLSVLADYNEQFF. The CDR3 nucleotides are TGTGCCAGCAGCTTATCGGTACTAGCGGATTACAATGAGCAGTTCTTC. The full variable domain, in which reference TRBV7-8 and TRBJ2-1 provide the parts outside the CDR3, is GAGVSQSPRYKVAKRGQDVALRCDPISGHVSLFWYQQALGQGPEFLTYFQNEAQLDKSGLPSDRFFAERPEGSVSTLKIQRTQQEDSAVYLCASSLSVLADYNEQFFGPGTRLTVL.

The V call is TRBV4-1, the J call TRBJ2-3; D gene ambiguous. Trimming pared 0 bases from V and 2 bases from J, leaving 9 bases between. The CDR3 loop spans 15 amino acids. CDR1 is MGHRA, CDR2 YSYEKL, per germline. CDR3 region: CASSQDSYPTDTQYF. The CDR3 DNA is TGCGCCAGCAGCCAAGATTCCTACCCCACAGATACGCAGTATTTT.

This chain joins TRBV20-1 and TRBJ1-5, with 7 bases fitting TRBD1. V shed 6 bases and J 1 base; nucleotides not matched to a gene: 6. CDR3 size: 14 residues. Germline-derived CDR1 and CDR2 are DFQATT and SNEGSKA (reference sequence). The DNA of the CDR3 is TGCAGTGCGAAACAGGGGCAGAGCAATCAGCCCCAGCATTTT. Its protein product is CSAKQGQSNQPQHF.

The rearrangement uses TRBV24-1 and TRBJ2-5; 16 bases agree with TRBD2. V lost 7 bases to trimming and J lost 5 bases; unmatched junction nucleotides: 6. In germline, CDR1 is KGHDR, CDR2 SFDVKD. The CDR3 runs 16 residues. CDR3: CATRGTSGRERETQYF. Written as DNA, the CDR3 is TGTGCCACCAGAGGGACTAGCGGGAGGGAGAGGGAGACCCAGTACTTC.

The chain employs TRBV28 and TRBJ2-1; no clear D gene. This CDR3 spans 13 amino acids. V lost 4 bases to trimming and J lost 7 bases, with 11 bases between them. CDR1 and CDR2 (germline): MDHEN, SYDVKM. DNA for the CDR3: TGTGCCAGCAGTTCACCCCCTCGGAATGAGCAGTTCTTC. This translates into CASSSPPRNEQFF.

The table lists this clonotype with a few counts. The chain combines TRBV12-3 or TRBV12-4 with TRBJ1-2, with TRBD1 as a possible D gene (6 bases). This CDR3 contains 13 residues. With 7 bases removed from V and 3 bases from J, the gap between germline ends came to 12 bases. In DNA form, the CDR3 reads TGTGCCAGCACCAAACAGGGCTACTATGGCTACACCTTC. Its translation: CASTKQGYYGYTF.

The table lists this clonotype with a few counts. The chain is built from TRBV12-3 or TRBV12-4 and TRBJ2-2; 10 positions agree with TRBD2. Germline trimming cut 6 bases from V and 1 base from J; bases unmatched to any gene: 5. This CDR3 has 16 residues. The CDR3, as DNA: TGTGCCAGCAGGGACGTAGCGGGAGGGAACACCGGGGAGCTGTTTTTT. Its translation: CASRDVAGGNTGELFF.

This clonotype was seen ten or more times. The chain has TRBV10-3 and TRBJ2-1, with 9 positions matching TRBD1. V trimming: 4 bases; J trimming: 4 bases; junction bases outside the gene matches: 5. The germline V gene has CDR1 ENHRY and CDR2 SYGVKD. The CDR3 is 15 residues long. The DNA of the CDR3 is TGTGCCATCAGTGCCGGGACAGGGTTGTACAATGAGCAGTTCTTC. Residues: CAISAGTGLYNEQFF.